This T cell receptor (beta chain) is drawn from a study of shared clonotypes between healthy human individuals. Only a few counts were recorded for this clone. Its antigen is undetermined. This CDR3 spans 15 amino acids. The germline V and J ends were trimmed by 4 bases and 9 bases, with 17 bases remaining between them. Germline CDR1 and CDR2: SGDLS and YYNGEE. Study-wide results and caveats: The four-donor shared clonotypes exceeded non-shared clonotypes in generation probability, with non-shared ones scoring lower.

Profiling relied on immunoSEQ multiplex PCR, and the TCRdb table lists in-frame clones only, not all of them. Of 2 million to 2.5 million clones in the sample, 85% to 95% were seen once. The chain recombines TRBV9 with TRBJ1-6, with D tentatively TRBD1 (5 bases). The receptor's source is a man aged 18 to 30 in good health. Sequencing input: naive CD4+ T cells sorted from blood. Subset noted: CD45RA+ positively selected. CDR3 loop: CASSPSGGSASPLHF. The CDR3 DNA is TGTGCCAGCAGCCCGTCTGGGGGGTCGGCTTCACCCCTCCACTTT.